The 23 T cell receptor beta chains below were found in one sample sequenced in a study of immune evolution from preneoplasia to lung adenocarcinoma. TCRdb's copy holds only in-frame clones and misses some; the assay was immunoSEQ multiplex PCR. This sample has about 5,000 clones, with approximately 73% found just once. The specimen sequenced was FFPE minimally invasive lung adenocarcinoma tissue. The receptors stem from a person aged 70 to 85 with lung adenocarcinoma.

The gene calls are TRBV6-1 and TRBJ1-5, with a tentative D call TRBD1 (6 bases). Looked up from germline, CDR1 is MNHNS and CDR2 is SASEGT. The length of the CDR3 is 15 residues. V was trimmed by 4 bases and J by 4 bases, leaving 14 bases between them. CDR3 sequence (DNA): TGTGCCAGCAGTGTCCAGGGGTTTGGGAATCAGCCCCAGCATTTT. The encoded protein is CASSVQGFGNQPQHF.

The rearrangement joins TRBV27 to TRBJ2-3; D is possibly TRBD2 (6 bases). The germline V gene has CDR1 MNHEY and CDR2 SMNVEV (reference sequence). The CDR3 runs 14 residues. Trimming stripped 9 bases from V and 1 base from J, with 14 bases between. The CDR3 sequence: CASQDGGRTDTQYF. In DNA, the CDR3 is TGTGCCAGTCAAGACGGGGGACGCACAGATACGCAGTATTTT.

This clone was picked up one time. The chain employs TRBV10-3 and TRBJ1-2; 8 bases are a match to TRBD1. Per the germline V gene, CDR1 is ENHRY and CDR2 is SYGVKD. The CDR3 spans 15 residues. Losses at the gene ends were 6 bases for V and 1 base for J; bases not matched to a gene: 7. This CDR3 is CAIRQDRGINYGYTF. CDR3 sequence (DNA): TGTGCCATCAGACAAGACAGGGGAATTAACTATGGCTACACCTTC.

V is TRBV28 and J is TRBJ1-1; weak D call: TRBD1 (6 bases). Germline assignment: CDR1 MDHEN and CDR2 SYDVKM. The CDR3 runs to 12 residues. V dropped 6 bases and J dropped 8 bases, with 13 bases sitting between them. Here the CDR3 reads CASSSGHVEAFF. DNA of the CDR3: TGTGCCAGCAGCTCGGGACATGTAGAAGCTTTCTTT.

V gene TRBV5-1 combines with J gene TRBJ2-1; weak D call: TRBD2 (5 bases). The V and J ends lost 3 bases and 5 bases respectively, with 12 bases between them. The CDR3 totals 14 residues. Germline V gene data show CDR1 as SGHRS and CDR2 as YFSETQ. As DNA, the CDR3 is TGCGCCAGCAGCTCAAATGCGGGTAACAATGAGCAGTTCTTC. Its translation: CASSSNAGNNEQFF.

The J gene is TRBJ2-2, the V gene TRBV18; 9 nucleotides agree with TRBD2. The germline V gene encodes CDR1 KGHSH and CDR2 LQKENI. This CDR3 has 16 residues. The V gene end was trimmed by 2 bases and the J gene end by 6 bases; junction bases not matched to a gene: 7. The CDR3 coding sequence is TGTGCCAGCTCACCAGGAGGACTAGCGTTTGCCGGGGAGCTGTTTTTT. Amino acid sequence: CASSPGGLAFAGELFF. The whole variable domain, remainder taken from reference TRBV18 and TRBJ2-2, is NAGVMQNPRHLVRRRGQEARLRCSPMKGHSHVYWYRQLPEEGLKFMVYLQKENIIDESGMPKERFSAEFPKEGPSILRIQQVVRGDSAAYFCASSPGGLAFAGELFFGEGSRLTVL.

The chain has TRBV5-1 and TRBJ2-1; 7 positions match TRBD2. CDR3 length: 15 amino acids. V lost 4 bases, J lost 6 bases, and 10 bases stayed unmatched. CDR1 is SGHRS and CDR2 is YFSETQ in the germline V gene. The CDR3 protein is CASSPQGGSVNEQFF. In DNA, the CDR3 is TGCGCCAGCAGCCCCCAGGGAGGGAGCGTCAATGAGCAGTTCTTC.

The gene calls are TRBV6-5 and TRBJ2-7; the D gene is possibly TRBD1 (6 bases). The CDR3 sequence is 11 residues long. Trimming removed 10 bases from V and 3 bases from J, with 10 bases in between. CDR1 MNHEY and CDR2 SVGAGI come from the germline V gene. CDR3 loop: CATQGFYEQYF. For the CDR3, the DNA is TGTGCCACCCAGGGGTTCTACGAGCAGTACTTC.

The V gene is TRBV5-6, the J gene TRBJ2-3, with D uncertain. Germline CDR1 reads SGHDT; CDR2 reads YYEEEE. Between the trimmed V and J ends, which lost 0 bases and 7 bases, there was a span of 6 bases. The CDR3 covers 12 residues. The CDR3 coding sequence is TGTGCCAGCAGCTTGGGGGTGAATACGCAGTATTTT. Its protein product is CASSLGVNTQYF.

J is TRBJ1-1 and V is TRBV5-1; 7 positions match TRBD1. The V segment lost 0 bases and the J segment 2 bases; nucleotides outside the gene matches: 7. CDR3 size: 16 residues. Germline lookup yields CDR1 SGHRS and CDR2 YFSETQ. CDR3 region: CASSLVPGQVNTEAFF. Here the CDR3 DNA reads TGCGCCAGCAGCTTGGTTCCTGGACAGGTTAACACTGAAGCTTTCTTT.

A few counts support this clone. This chain's CDR3 is CASSSGLAGVYEQYF. Written as DNA, the CDR3 is TGTGCCAGCAGCTCGGGACTAGCGGGAGTCTACGAGCAGTACTTC. The chain recombines TRBV5-6 with TRBJ2-7; TRBD2 aligns across 14 bases. There are 15 residues in the CDR3. J lost 3 bases, V lost 3 bases, and 2 bases had no gene match. Germline lookup yields CDR1 SGHDT and CDR2 YYEEEE. Full variable domain (remainder filled in from reference TRBV5-6 and TRBJ2-7): DAGVTQSPTHLIKTRGQQVTLRCSPKSGHDTVSWYQQALGQGPQFIFQYYEEEERQRGNFPDRFSGHQFPNYSSELNVNALLLGDSALYLCASSSGLAGVYEQYFGPGTRLTVT.

With respect to this clone: A read error may produce the germline difference seen at one junction end. The sample has other DNA sequences that encode this CDR3 too. The chain employs TRBV28 and TRBJ2-7; D may correspond to TRBD1 or TRBD2 (5 bases each). The CDR3 runs to 15 residues. Germline loops: CDR1 MDHEN, CDR2 SYDVKM. In DNA form, the CDR3 reads TGTGCCAGCAGACCCCTCGGGACCGTCACCTACGAGCAGTACTTT. It encodes CASRPLGTVTYEQYF. Full variable domain (outside the CDR3, taken from reference TRBV28 and TRBJ2-7): DVKVTQSSRYLVKRTGEKVFLECVQDMDHENMFWYRQDPGLGLRLIYFSYDVKMKEKGDIPEGYSVSREKKERFSLILESASTNQTSMYLCASRPLGTVTYEQYFGPGTRLTVT.

This chain joins TRBV28 and TRBJ2-7, with 8 bases aligning to TRBD2. The CDR3 has 18 amino acids. Trimming cost V 7 bases and J 2 bases; bases outside gene matches: 19. Germline V gene sequence: CDR1 MDHEN, CDR2 SYDVKM. CDR3 in DNA: TGTGCCAGCACCACCTCGACGGGGTGGGCGGGAGGAACCTACGAGCAGTACTTC. Residues: CASTTSTGWAGGTYEQYF. The variable domain in full, with the rest retrieved from reference TRBV28 and TRBJ2-7, is DVKVTQSSRYLVKRTGEKVFLECVQDMDHENMFWYRQDPGLGLRLIYFSYDVKMKEKGDIPEGYSVSREKKERFSLILESASTNQTSMYLCASTTSTGWAGGTYEQYFGPGTRLTVT.

CDR3 residues: CALGGGTDTQYF. In DNA, the CDR3 is TGTGCCCTTGGGGGCGGCACAGATACGCAGTATTTT. The rearrangement links TRBV30 to TRBJ2-3, with D possibly matching TRBD1 (6 bases). There are 12 residues in the CDR3. CDR1 is GTSNPN and CDR2 is SVGIG in the germline V gene (reference sequence). The V end lost 8 bases, the J end lost 1 base, and 10 bases lay between the germline ends.

This rearrangement joins TRBV30 to TRBJ2-5; D gene uncertain. The germline V gene has CDR1 GTSNPN and CDR2 SVGIG (reference sequence). The CDR3 has 11 residues. V was cut by 0 bases and J by 5 bases, with 4 bases left in between. The CDR3: CAWSVRETQYF. CDR3 in DNA: TGTGCCTGGAGTGTGCGGGAGACCCAGTACTTC.

J is TRBJ2-2 and V is TRBV7-9; D remains unclear. The CDR3 totals 13 residues. Per germline, CDR1 SEHNR and CDR2 FQNEAQ (reference sequence). V was cut by 5 bases and J by 6 bases, with 10 bases left in between. For the CDR3, the DNA is TGTGCCAGCAGCCAAGGAGTAGCCGGGGAGCTGTTTTTT. Its protein product is CASSQGVAGELFF.

This chain connects TRBV11-3 to TRBJ2-1, with D unresolved. This CDR3 is built from 16 residues. Germline V lookup: CDR1 SGHNT, CDR2 YENEEA. V was trimmed by 6 bases and J by 6 bases, leaving 21 bases between them. The CDR3, as DNA: TGTGCCAGCAGTCCAACCCCCAGTTCCTTAAGCAATGAGCAGTTCTTC. Translating gives CASSPTPSSLSNEQFF.

V and J are TRBV5-1 and TRBJ2-7, with D maybe TRBD2 (5 bases). The V end lost 4 bases, the J end lost 6 bases, and 20 bases lay between the germline ends. Germline V CDR1 and CDR2: SGHRS, YFSETQ. This CDR3 has 15 residues. CDR3 nucleotide sequence: TGCGCCAGCAGCCCCGGAGGCCTTCTCTCGGGCGAGCAGTACTTC. Amino acid sequence: CASSPGGLLSGEQYF.

The genes are TRBV10-3 and TRBJ1-5; 10 positions agree with TRBD1. Looked up from germline, CDR1 is ENHRY and CDR2 is SYGVKD. CDR3 length: 17 amino acids. Germline trimming cut 3 bases from V and 4 bases from J; bases unmatched to any gene: 9. Written as DNA, the CDR3 is TGTGCCATCAGTGATTCCGGGACAGGGGCTAATAATCAGCCCCAGCATTTT. It yields the protein CAISDSGTGANNQPQHF.

This clone counts as large. V and J are TRBV7-9 and TRBJ2-1, with a weak D call TRBD1 (8 bases). CDR1 and CDR2 from the germline V gene are SEHNR and FQNEAQ (reference sequence). The CDR3 extends over 15 amino acids. V lost 5 bases and J lost 8, with 19 bases in between. The CDR3 DNA is TGTGCCAGCAGCCTAAGGAGACAGGGGAGGGATGAGCAGTTCTTC. Translation: CASSLRRQGRDEQFF. Using reference TRBV7-9 and TRBJ2-1 for the parts outside the CDR3, the full variable domain is DTGVSQNPRHKITKRGQNVTFRCDPISEHNRLYWYRQTLGQGPEFLTYFQNEAQLEKSRLLSDRFSAERPKGSFSTLEIQRTEQGDSAMYLCASSLRRQGRDEQFFGPGTRLTVL.

The chain combines TRBV29-1 with TRBJ2-7, with a tentative D call TRBD1 (7 bases). CDR3 length equals 12 residues. The germline CDR1 and CDR2 sequences are SQVTM and ANQGSEA. V was cut by 7 bases and J by 7 bases, with 17 bases left in between. The CDR3 DNA reads TGCAGCGCTCCCAGGGACAGCGGGGAGCAGTACTTC. Translation: CSAPRDSGEQYF.

The J gene is TRBJ2-7, the V gene TRBV30, with a tentative D call TRBD1 (6 bases). From germline, CDR1 is GTSNPN and CDR2 SVGIG (reference sequence). The V end lost 0 bases, the J end lost 6 bases, and 12 bases lay between the germline ends. This CDR3 is built from 13 residues. The CDR3 region is CAWSVSRGSEQYF. The CDR3 nucleotides read TGTGCCTGGAGTGTATCCAGGGGAAGCGAGCAGTACTTC.

Concerning this clone itself: Compared with germline, one end of the junction differs, possibly owing to a read error. This sequence joins TRBV29-1 and TRBJ2-3; D unresolved. The CDR3 length is 12 residues. The germline V gene encodes CDR1 SQVTM and CDR2 ANQGSEA. Here the CDR3 DNA reads TGCAGCGTTGATGCATCCACAGATACGCAATATTTT. Translated: CSVDASTDTQYF.